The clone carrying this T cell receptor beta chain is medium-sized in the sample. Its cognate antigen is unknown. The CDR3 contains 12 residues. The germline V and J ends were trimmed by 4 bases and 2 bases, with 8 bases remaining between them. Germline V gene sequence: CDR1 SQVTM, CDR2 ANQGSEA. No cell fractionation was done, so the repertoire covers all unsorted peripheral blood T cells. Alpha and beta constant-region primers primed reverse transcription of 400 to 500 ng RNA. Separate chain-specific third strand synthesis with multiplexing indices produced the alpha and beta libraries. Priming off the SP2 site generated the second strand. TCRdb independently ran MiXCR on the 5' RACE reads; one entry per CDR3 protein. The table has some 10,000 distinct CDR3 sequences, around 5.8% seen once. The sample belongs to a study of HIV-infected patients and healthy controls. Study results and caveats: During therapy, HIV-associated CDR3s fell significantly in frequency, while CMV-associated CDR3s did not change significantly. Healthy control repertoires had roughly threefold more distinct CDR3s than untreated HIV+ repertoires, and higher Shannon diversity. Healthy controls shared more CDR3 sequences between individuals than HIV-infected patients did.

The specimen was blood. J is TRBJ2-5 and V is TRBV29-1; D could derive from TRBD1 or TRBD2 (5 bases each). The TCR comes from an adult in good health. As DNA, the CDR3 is TGCAGCGTTGCCGGGACGCAAGAGACCCAGTACTTC. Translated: CSVAGTQETQYF.